This TCR beta chain was recorded in a study of memory CD4+ T cells and cytomegalovirus serostatus. Study-wide findings and caveats: A US-trained random forest predicted CMV serostatus with median AUC around 0.9. Each of approximately 69 CMV-associated TCRbeta sequences occurred in one to five individuals.

Only in-frame clones appear in the TCRdb table, and some are missing; sequencing was by immunoSEQ multiplex PCR. The table has 80,000 or so clones, approximately 78% seen once. The CDR3 length is 14 residues. Trimming stripped 4 bases from V and 0 bases from J, with 7 bases between. From germline, CDR1 is LNHDA and CDR2 SQIVND (reference sequence). The sort gate was single viable CD3+CD4+CD8-CD45RO+ cells for memory CD4+ T cells. Of note for this clone: Its antigen is undetermined.

Sequencing was performed on memory CD4+ T cells from blood. This chain connects TRBV19 to TRBJ1-3; D gene uncertain. The clonotype was recovered from an adult in good health and CMV-seropositive. DNA of the CDR3: TGTGCCAGTAGTAGCGACTCCTCTGGAAACACCATATATTTT. Protein sequence: CASSSDSSGNTIYF.